These 11 T cell receptor beta chains came from one sample sequenced in a study of CD8 T cells in Susac syndrome. The authors reverse transcribed 0.5 to 1 ug RNA with random hexamers. TCRdb itself ran the immunoSEQ multiplex PCR reads through MiXCR, one entry per CDR3 protein. Found here are 150,000 to 200,000 distinct CDR3 sequences, approximately 95% of them singletons; the top ten hold 0.16%. The source material was CD8+ T cells from PBMCs. The origin of the receptors is a human donor with multiple sclerosis.

The chain combines TRBV7-8 with TRBJ1-5; D is possibly TRBD1 (5 bases). This CDR3 has 16 amino acids. Trimming pared 1 base from V and 5 bases from J, leaving 15 bases between. Germline V gene sequence: CDR1 SGHVS, CDR2 FQNEAQ. CDR3: CASSLENIGAHQPQHF. CDR3 DNA: TGTGCCAGCAGCTTAGAAAACATTGGGGCCCATCAGCCCCAGCATTTT.

The V gene is TRBV18, the J gene TRBJ2-1, with no clear D. The CDR3 loop spans 14 amino acids. Trimming took 0 bases from V and 5 from J, leaving 8 bases between them. CDR1 is KGHSH, CDR2 LQKENI, per germline. The CDR3 spells CASSPPNWNNEQFF. CDR3 DNA sequence: TGTGCCAGCTCACCACCAAACTGGAACAATGAGCAGTTCTTC.

The rearrangement uses TRBV28 and TRBJ2-7; weak D call: TRBD2 (6 bases). CDR3 size: 14 residues. The germline V gene has CDR1 MDHEN and CDR2 SYDVKM. V lost 5 bases and J 1 base, leaving 12 bases between the germline ends. CDR3: CASSRLALSYEQYF. For the CDR3, the DNA is TGTGCCAGCAGTCGTCTAGCGTTATCCTACGAGCAGTACTTC.

The CDR3 region is CSARDGVGDEYEQYF. Here the CDR3 DNA reads TGCAGTGCTAGAGATGGAGTTGGGGATGAATACGAGCAGTACTTC. This sequence joins TRBV20-1 and TRBJ2-7, with D unclear. Trimming removed 0 bases from V and 4 bases from J, with 16 bases in between. The CDR3 has 15 amino acids. Germline CDR1 DFQATT, CDR2 SNEGSKA (reference sequence).

This clonotype appeared once. V gene TRBV29-1 combines with J gene TRBJ1-2; D not certain. The CDR3 is made up of 11 amino acids. V was trimmed by 5 bases and J by 4 bases, leaving 8 bases between them. Germline V CDR1 and CDR2: SQVTM, ANQGSEA. CDR3 bases: TGCAGCGTTATGGGGAGCTATGGCTACACCTTC. It yields the protein CSVMGSYGYTF.

The chain employs TRBV6-1 and TRBJ1-2; 9 nucleotides match TRBD1. In germline, CDR1 is MNHNS, CDR2 SASEGT. V shed 6 bases, J shed 2 bases, and the junction held 13 bases outside the gene matches. CDR3 length: 17 amino acids. CDR3 DNA sequence: TGTGCCAGCAGCTCAGCCGGGACAGGGTACCGGAACTATGGCTACACCTTC. This gives the protein CASSSAGTGYRNYGYTF.

The chain links TRBV20-1 to TRBJ2-1; 7 nucleotides match TRBD2. CDR1 and CDR2 (germline): DFQATT, SNEGSKA (reference sequence). The CDR3 is made up of 15 amino acids. V was clipped by 6 bases and J by 8 bases; unmatched bases: 16. The CDR3 spells CSAKTLAAPWYEQFF. CDR3 in DNA: TGCAGTGCCAAGACGCTAGCGGCCCCCTGGTATGAGCAGTTCTTC.

The V gene is TRBV2, the J gene TRBJ2-1, with a possible D match to TRBD2 (7 bases). V lost 8 bases, J lost 4 bases, and 21 bases lay in between. CDR3 size: 16 residues. Germline values: CDR1 SNHLY, CDR2 FYNNEI. The CDR3 sequence is CASGDTAGKIYNEQFF. In nucleotides, the CDR3 is TGTGCCAGCGGGGACACAGCGGGGAAGATTTACAATGAGCAGTTCTTC.

This chain joins TRBV9 and TRBJ2-2, with D unclear. Germline V gene lookup returns CDR1 SGDLS and CDR2 YYNGEE. This CDR3 is built from 11 residues. V lost 8 bases, J lost 5 bases, and 7 bases lay in between. The CDR3 DNA reads TGTGCCAGTTCTTCTACCGGGGAGCTGTTTTTT. Its protein product is CASSSTGELFF.

This chain links TRBV11-2 with TRBJ2-3; D gene uncertain. The CDR3 loop spans 11 amino acids. CDR1 is SGHAT, CDR2 FQNNGV, per germline. Trimming pared 7 bases from V and 5 bases from J, leaving 7 bases between. In DNA, the CDR3 is TGTGCCAGCAAGGTTCGAGATACGCAGTATTTT. Its protein product is CASKVRDTQYF.

V gene TRBV4-1 combines with J gene TRBJ1-1; weak D call: TRBD1 (6 bases). The CDR3 consists of 13 residues. Germline V CDR1 and CDR2: MGHRA, YSYEKL. Trimming left V 1 base short and J 5 bases short, with 8 bases between. CDR3 loop: CASSQGQGTEAFF. CDR3 sequence (DNA): TGCGCCAGCAGCCAAGGTCAGGGGACTGAAGCTTTCTTT.